This T cell receptor (beta chain) derives from a study of a mutant IDH1 vaccine in newly diagnosed glioma. Study details: Treated patients, averaging roughly 40 years, were roughly 60% male and approximately 38% female. Those enrolled had earlier been treated with radiotherapy, temozolomide, or both, mostly both.

TCRdb's copy holds only in-frame clones and misses some; the assay was immunoSEQ multiplex PCR. The sample lists around 56,000 clones, 75% to 95% occurring once. Time point specified: baseline, week 1 (first vaccination visit). Treatment defined: pre-vaccination baseline after standard-of-care therapy. A remark on this clone: What it binds is not known.

Findings and caveats of the study: Pseudoprogression seemed unlinked to shifts in top peripheral T cell clonotypes.

The sample in question was PBMCs, obtained from a glioma patient treated with radiotherapy, temozolomide or both. The TCR originated in a man aged 50 to 59 with glioma.

This chain's CDR3 is CASSEQGAWTGELFF. The CDR3 DNA sequence: TGTGCCAGCAGTGAACAGGGGGCATGGACCGGGGAGCTGTTTTTT. The chain recombines TRBV25-1 with TRBJ2-2; 8 nucleotides line up with TRBD1. Germline V gene data show CDR1 as MGHDK and CDR2 as SYGVNS. The trim removed 2 bases at V and 5 bases at J, leaving 4 bases unmatched. The CDR3 covers 15 residues.